What follows describes a single T cell receptor beta chain. At one boundary the junction diverges from the germline segment, which might be a read error. Researchers used genomic DNA as the template to profile TCR beta VDJ and CDR3. TCRdb independently ran MiXCR on the reads; one entry per CDR3 protein. The sample yields 210,000 or so distinct CDR3 sequences, roughly 45% seen once. The source of the sample is a study of CD8+CD57+ T cells in acquired aplastic anemia. Patients chosen for sequencing had CD8+CD57+ cells that had expanded, as shown by flow cytometry. CDR3 length: 16 amino acids. Material for sequencing was sorted CD4+, CD8+, or CD8+CD57+ T cells (not recorded which) from PBMCs. This receptor was identified in a human donor with aplastic anemia. The chain uses TRBV12-3 or TRBV12-4 and TRBJ1-3; perhaps TRBD1 as D (6 bases). In DNA, the CDR3 is TGTGCCAGCAGAGAGGACAGACCGGTCTCTGGAAGCACCATATATTTT. Protein product: CASREDRPVSGSTIYF.